The clone carrying this T cell receptor (beta chain) was counted ten times or more. The antigen is not known. A second roughly 7 to 11 cycle PCR used barcoded and J-beta primers. CDR3-containing paired-end reads numbering at least 2.5 million came from each sample. MiXCR, run by TCRdb on the 5' RACE reads, gives a single entry per CDR3 protein. Among some 900,000 distinct CDR3 sequences listed, 25% to 30% were seen once. This sample was included in a study of blood T cells in healthy people across ages. The V gene's germline CDR1 is MNHEY and CDR2 SMNVEV (reference sequence). The V and J ends lost 6 bases and 5 bases respectively, with 8 bases between them. This CDR3 comprises 13 residues. Every participating donor contributed approximately 9.5 milliliters of peripheral blood through a draw. General study results and limits: In older individuals, TCR beta diversity per million T cells was lower, falling roughly linearly with age. Researchers report that TCR beta diversity correlated strongly with naive T cell percentage.

The source of this sequence is a woman older than 75 in good health. The sample consisted of blood. This chain links TRBV27 with TRBJ1-6, with D unclear. The CDR3 here is CASSRIDNSPLHF. CDR3 DNA sequence: TGTGCCAGCAGCCGAATAGATAATTCACCCCTCCACTTT.